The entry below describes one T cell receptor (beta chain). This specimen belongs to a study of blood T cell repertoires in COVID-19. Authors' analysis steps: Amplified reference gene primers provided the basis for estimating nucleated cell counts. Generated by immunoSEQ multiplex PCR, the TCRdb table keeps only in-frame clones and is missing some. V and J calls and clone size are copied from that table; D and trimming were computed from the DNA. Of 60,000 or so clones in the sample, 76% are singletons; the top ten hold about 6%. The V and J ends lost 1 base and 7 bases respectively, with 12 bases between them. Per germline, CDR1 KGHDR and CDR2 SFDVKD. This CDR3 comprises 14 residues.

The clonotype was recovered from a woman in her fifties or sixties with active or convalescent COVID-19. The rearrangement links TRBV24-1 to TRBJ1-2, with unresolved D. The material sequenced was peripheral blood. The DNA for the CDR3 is TGTGCCACCAGTGATTTCCCCCGGCAGGTTGGCTACACCTTC. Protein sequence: CATSDFPRQVGYTF.